Listed below are T cell receptor beta chains from one sample, sequenced in a study of blood T cell repertoires in COVID-19. The table came from immunoSEQ multiplex PCR; TCRdb's copy has only in-frame clones and leaves some out. The sample holds over 200,000 clones; roughly four fifths are singletons and the top ten take about 2%. Material: PBMCs or T cells enriched from blood (not recorded which). Every receptor here comes from a man aged 55 to 69 who had recovered from COVID-19. CDR3s include the opening cysteine and the closing phenylalanine or tryptophan. A D gene is named only where the DNA matches it firmly. A clone size is listed for some rows: how often the clone was seen (once, few, many), or a class if it is expanded.

d_call: .
clone_size: .
j_call: TRBJ2-2
v_call: TRBV27
cdr3_nt: TGTGCCAGCAGTTCGTGGGGGGATAAGGGCGGGGAGCTGTTTTTT
cdr3_aa: CASSSWGDKGGELFF

d_call: .
clone_size: once
j_call: TRBJ2-2
v_call: TRBV2
cdr3_nt: TGTGCCAGCACCCAGGGCGCCGGGGAGCTGTTTTTT
cdr3_aa: CASTQGAGELFF

d_call: TRBD1
clone_size: .
j_call: TRBJ1-5
v_call: TRBV19
cdr3_nt: TGTGCCAGTAGCGACCGACAGGGCGGTGGTCAGCCCCAGCATTTT
cdr3_aa: CASSDRQGGGQPQHF

d_call: .
clone_size: .
j_call: TRBJ1-5
v_call: TRBV20-1
cdr3_nt: TGCAGTGCTAGTGGGGGCAGTAATAGCAATCAGCCCCAGCATTTT
cdr3_aa: CSASGGSNSNQPQHF

d_call: TRBD2
clone_size: .
j_call: TRBJ2-1
v_call: TRBV10-2
cdr3_nt: TGCGCCAGCAGCCAAGCCGGGACTAGCGGGGGTCCCCGGAATGAGCAGTTCTTC
cdr3_aa: CASSQAGTSGGPRNEQFF

d_call: .
clone_size: .
j_call: TRBJ1-1
v_call: TRBV2
cdr3_nt: TGTGCCAGCAGTGAATCTCGAGGTCCCAGACCCGGAGTGGCTTTCTTT
cdr3_aa: CASSESRGPRPGVAFF

d_call: .
clone_size: .
j_call: TRBJ1-1
v_call: TRBV7-6
cdr3_nt: TGTGCCAGCAGGTCCCAGGAAAACACTGAAGCTTTCTTT
cdr3_aa: CASRSQENTEAFF

d_call: .
clone_size: .
j_call: TRBJ2-2
v_call: TRBV6-2/TRBV6-3
cdr3_nt: TGTGCCAGCAGCCGAGCAGGGGCCGACACCGGGGAGCTGTTTTTT
cdr3_aa: CASSRAGADTGELFF

d_call: .
clone_size: .
j_call: TRBJ2-2
v_call: TRBV19
cdr3_nt: TGTGCCAGTAGTTCCGTAACTAGAAGTGCGACCGGGGAGCTGTTTTTT
cdr3_aa: CASSSVTRSATGELFF

d_call: TRBD2
clone_size: .
j_call: TRBJ2-7
v_call: TRBV7-3
cdr3_nt: TGTGCCAGCAGCTCCAAATGGCGGGGGGGGTTTGAGCAGTACTTC
cdr3_aa: CASSSKWRGGFEQYF

d_call: .
clone_size: once
j_call: TRBJ1-1
v_call: TRBV28
cdr3_nt: TGTGCCAGCAGACTAATAACGGGACATAGAACAATAAGCACTGAAGCTTTCTTT
cdr3_aa: CASRLITGHRTISTEAFF

d_call: .
clone_size: .
j_call: TRBJ2-1
v_call: TRBV18
cdr3_nt: TGTGCCAGCTCACCATTAACAGGGTTCAATGAGCAGTTCTTC
cdr3_aa: CASSPLTGFNEQFF

d_call: TRBD2
clone_size: once
j_call: TRBJ2-3
v_call: TRBV11-3
cdr3_nt: TGTGCCAGCAGCAGGGCGGGGGGTGACACGCAGTATTTT
cdr3_aa: CASSRAGGDTQYF

d_call: TRBD1
clone_size: .
j_call: TRBJ1-3
v_call: TRBV7-8
cdr3_nt: TGTGCCAGCAGTCGGGACAGCTCTGGAAACACCATATATTTT
cdr3_aa: CASSRDSSGNTIYF